The rows below give T cell receptor beta chains drawn from one sample of a study of human T cells and chemical hapten exposure. TCRdb re-called the reads with MiXCR, one entry per CDR3 protein. The repertoire has 95,000 to 150,000 distinct CDR3 sequences, around 8.5% of them found once; the top ten carry approximately 1.5%. Specimen: whole blood. The receptors were sampled from a human donor in good health. Some clones in this sample may be carry-over from other donors' samples. The CDR3 runs from the conserved cysteine through the conserved F or W. The order of the fields is CDR3 length, V gene, J gene, CDR3 protein.

len: 14
v_gene: TRBV6-5
j_gene: TRBJ1-2
CDR3aa: CASSNFGSGYGYTF

len: 16
v_gene: TRBV7-9
j_gene: TRBJ2-3
CDR3aa: CASSSSGLAGADTQYF

len: 13
v_gene: TRBV27
j_gene: TRBJ2-7
CDR3aa: CASSFGQAYEQYF

len: 13
v_gene: TRBV5-8
j_gene: TRBJ1-1
CDR3aa: CASSFQFHTEAFF

len: 15
v_gene: TRBV25-1
j_gene: TRBJ1-4
CDR3aa: CASSEPQGLSEKLFF

len: 19
v_gene: TRBV7-8
j_gene: TRBJ1-5
CDR3aa: CASSLKRPGGGYSNQPQHF

len: 14
v_gene: TRBV29-1
j_gene: TRBJ2-3
CDR3aa: CSASIAGGPDTQYF

len: 18
v_gene: TRBV6-2/TRBV6-3
j_gene: TRBJ2-1
CDR3aa: CASSYGGAGSSSYNEQFF

len: 14
v_gene: TRBV11-3
j_gene: TRBJ2-2
CDR3aa: CASKHRPNTGELFF

len: 17
v_gene: TRBV4-2
j_gene: TRBJ2-1
CDR3aa: CASSQDPPAGGLNEQFF

len: 12
v_gene: TRBV5-1
j_gene: TRBJ2-2
CDR3aa: CASSENTGELFF

len: 15
v_gene: TRBV10-3
j_gene: TRBJ2-7
CDR3aa: CAIQGGTGDPYEQYF

len: 13
v_gene: TRBV29-1
j_gene: TRBJ2-3
CDR3aa: CSALGTADDTQYF

len: 12
v_gene: TRBV27
j_gene: TRBJ1-2
CDR3aa: CASKVEGSGYTF

len: 13
v_gene: TRBV7-9
j_gene: TRBJ2-1
CDR3aa: CASSLRAGNEQFF

len: 14
v_gene: TRBV25-1
j_gene: TRBJ2-7
CDR3aa: CASSEPGMLYEQYF

len: 15
v_gene: TRBV7-9
j_gene: TRBJ2-1
CDR3aa: CASSLRESSYNEQFF

len: 15
v_gene: TRBV20-1
j_gene: TRBJ1-3
CDR3aa: CSAVGSINSGNTIYF

len: 17
v_gene: TRBV7-8
j_gene: TRBJ1-1
CDR3aa: CASSPLPDRGRNTEAFF

len: 11
v_gene: TRBV7-9
j_gene: TRBJ1-2
CDR3aa: CASSPGGSYTF

len: 16
v_gene: TRBV15
j_gene: TRBJ2-5
CDR3aa: CATSRASGGAMKTQYF

len: 13
v_gene: TRBV23-1
j_gene: TRBJ2-2
CDR3aa: CASSPTGIGELFF

len: 15
v_gene: TRBV9
j_gene: TRBJ2-1
CDR3aa: CASSAGGGPRNEQFF

len: 16
v_gene: TRBV19
j_gene: TRBJ2-2
CDR3aa: CASSTPGQGYTGELFF

len: 13
v_gene: TRBV27
j_gene: TRBJ1-5
CDR3aa: CASSWGRDQPQHF

len: 16
v_gene: TRBV9
j_gene: TRBJ2-7
CDR3aa: CASSPTDRGLPYEQYF

len: 14
v_gene: TRBV20-1
j_gene: TRBJ1-1
CDR3aa: CSAPRTGGYTEAFF

len: 16
v_gene: TRBV5-6
j_gene: TRBJ2-2
CDR3aa: CASSPPGLAVTGELFF

len: 14
v_gene: TRBV9
j_gene: TRBJ2-7
CDR3aa: CASSPWDPPYEQYF

len: 15
v_gene: TRBV7-8
j_gene: TRBJ1-4
CDR3aa: CASSLRGASGEKLFF

len: 14
v_gene: TRBV7-2
j_gene: TRBJ1-6
CDR3aa: CASSTGTGNSPLHF

len: 14
v_gene: TRBV20-1
j_gene: TRBJ2-7
CDR3aa: CSAGPGTGGYEQYF

len: 17
v_gene: TRBV2
j_gene: TRBJ2-2
CDR3aa: CASSQDRGQSNTGELFF

len: 16
v_gene: TRBV24-1
j_gene: TRBJ2-1
CDR3aa: CATSDSGGRIGDEQFF

len: 14
v_gene: TRBV7-2
j_gene: TRBJ1-1
CDR3aa: CASRPRQVDTEAFF

len: 16
v_gene: TRBV10-3
j_gene: TRBJ2-2
CDR3aa: CAISESTGVSTGELFF

len: 18
v_gene: TRBV12-3/TRBV12-4
j_gene: TRBJ2-2
CDR3aa: CASSYLSRQAIYTGELFF

len: 16
v_gene: TRBV14
j_gene: TRBJ1-1
CDR3aa: CASSRLEGGTNTEAFF

len: 13
v_gene: TRBV5-5
j_gene: TRBJ2-7
CDR3aa: CASSLSAPDEQYF

len: 15
v_gene: TRBV20-1
j_gene: TRBJ2-1
CDR3aa: CSAREGRGAGIEQFF